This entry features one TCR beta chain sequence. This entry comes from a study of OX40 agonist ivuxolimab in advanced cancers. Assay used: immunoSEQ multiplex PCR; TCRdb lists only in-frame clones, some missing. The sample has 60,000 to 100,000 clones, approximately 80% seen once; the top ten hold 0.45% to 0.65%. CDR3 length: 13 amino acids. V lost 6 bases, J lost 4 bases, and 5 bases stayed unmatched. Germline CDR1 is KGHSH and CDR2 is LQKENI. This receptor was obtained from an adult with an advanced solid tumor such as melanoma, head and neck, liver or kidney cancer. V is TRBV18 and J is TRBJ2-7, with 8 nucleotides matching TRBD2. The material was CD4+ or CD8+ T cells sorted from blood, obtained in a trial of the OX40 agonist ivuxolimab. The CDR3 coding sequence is TGTGCCAGCTCGCCGGGGGGGGTTTACGAGCAGTACTTC. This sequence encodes CASSPGGVYEQYF.